The 24 T cell receptor beta chains below were found in one sample sequenced in a study of blood T cell repertoires in COVID-19. TCRdb's copy holds only in-frame clones and misses some; the assay was immunoSEQ multiplex PCR. The data show more than 100,000 clones, about 79% seen once. The source material was peripheral blood. These receptors originate from a woman between 50 and 59 years old with acute or convalescent COVID-19.

The chain combines TRBV4-1 with TRBJ1-6; tentative D call: TRBD1 (6 bases). The V and J ends lost 1 base and 9 bases respectively, with 22 bases between them. This CDR3 is 18 amino acids long. CDR1 is MGHRA, CDR2 YSYEKL, per germline. The CDR3 is CASSQVKGSGVYRSPLHF. The CDR3 nucleotides read TGCGCCAGCAGCCAAGTTAAGGGATCAGGGGTATATCGTTCACCCCTCCACTTT.

There are a few counts of this clone. This chain joins TRBV9 and TRBJ1-6; a weak D match, TRBD1 (5 bases). Germline V gene lookup returns CDR1 SGDLS and CDR2 YYNGEE. The length of the CDR3 is 17 residues. The V end lost 2 bases, the J end lost 7 bases, and 19 bases lay between the germline ends. The CDR3 protein is CASSVGDRGVQNSPLHF. CDR3 nucleotide sequence: TGTGCCAGCAGCGTGGGGGACCGGGGGGTCCAAAATTCACCCCTCCACTTT.

The CDR3 here is CASSQDLADTQYF. DNA of the CDR3: TGTGCCAGCAGCCAAGATCTAGCAGATACGCAGTATTTT. The chain joins TRBV3-1 (or the pseudogene TRBV3-2) to TRBJ2-3; D not resolved. From germline, CDR1 is LGHDT and CDR2 YNNKEL (reference sequence). There are 13 residues in the CDR3. Trimming took off 0 bases at V and 4 bases at J, with 5 bases between the two ends.

The J gene is TRBJ1-2, the V gene TRBV6-5; 7 positions match TRBD1. The V and J ends lost 0 bases and 3 bases, in that order; junction bases with no gene match: 4. Per germline, CDR1 MNHEY and CDR2 SVGAGI. This CDR3 comprises 15 residues. This chain's CDR3 is CASSYSNRGDYGYTF. DNA for the CDR3: TGTGCCAGCAGTTACTCGAACAGGGGCGACTATGGCTACACCTTC.

The chain employs TRBV3-1 (or the pseudogene TRBV3-2) and TRBJ2-2; D ambiguous. Germline V gene sequence: CDR1 LGHDT, CDR2 YNNKEL (reference sequence). The V end lost 3 bases, the J end lost 6 bases, and 11 bases lay between the germline ends. CDR3 length: 14 residues. This CDR3 is CASSQFDSSGELFF. The CDR3 bases are TGTGCCAGCAGCCAGTTTGATAGTTCCGGGGAGCTGTTTTTT.

The chain combines TRBV5-1 with TRBJ2-6, with a possible D match to TRBD1 (6 bases). The CDR3 covers 19 residues. Germline V gene lookup returns CDR1 SGHRS and CDR2 YFSETQ. V lost 4 bases and J 0 bases, leaving 20 bases between the germline ends. CDR3 bases: TGCGCCAGCAGCACCCAGGGGTTACTCCCACTCTCTGGGGCCAACGTCCTGACTTTC. Its protein is CASSTQGLLPLSGANVLTF. Filled out from reference TRBV5-1 and TRBJ2-6, the complete variable domain reads KAGVTQTPRYLIKTRGQQVTLSCSPISGHRSVSWYQQTPGQGLQFLFEYFSETQRNKGNFPGRFSGRQFSNSRSEMNVSTLELGDSALYLCASSTQGLLPLSGANVLTFGAGSRLTVL.

The rearrangement joins TRBV5-1 to TRBJ2-5, with 8 bases aligning to TRBD1. Trimming removed 4 bases from V and 4 bases from J; junction bases left unmatched: 15. The CDR3 spans 17 residues. Germline loops: CDR1 SGHRS, CDR2 YFSETQ. In DNA, the CDR3 is TGCGCCAGCAGCCCGGATACAGGACAGGGAAGAGGAGAGACCCAGTACTTC. It codes for CASSPDTGQGRGETQYF.

The chain is built from TRBV6-6 and TRBJ1-2; TRBD1 matches 7 bases. Germline V gene lookup returns CDR1 MNHNY and CDR2 SVGAGI (reference sequence). After removal of 5 bases from V and 7 bases from J, the junction contained 4 bases not matched to a gene. This CDR3 contains 12 residues. The CDR3 here is CASSDREIGYTF. CDR3 DNA sequence: TGTGCCAGCAGTGACAGGGAAATTGGCTACACCTTC.

CDR3 bases: TGTGCCAGCAGTGATAGTGGGACAGCTTTCGAGCAGTACTTC. Translation: CASSDSGTAFEQYF. The genes are TRBV6-1 and TRBJ2-7; 7 nucleotides align to TRBD1. V gave up 3 bases and J gave up 6 bases; unmatched junction bases: 8. CDR3 length: 14 amino acids. Germline CDR1 is MNHNS and CDR2 is SASEGT.

This clone is a singleton in its sample. Other DNA sequences in this specimen translate into the identical CDR3. The chain couples TRBV29-1 to TRBJ2-4; 10 nucleotides match TRBD1. The germline V gene has CDR1 SQVTM and CDR2 ANQGSEA. With V trimmed by 6 bases and J by 0 bases, 8 bases remained unmatched. The CDR3 loop spans 16 amino acids. The CDR3 region is CSVTGTGDRAKNIQYF. Here the CDR3 DNA reads TGCAGCGTCACCGGGACAGGGGATCGAGCCAAAAACATTCAGTACTTC.

V and J are TRBV25-1 and TRBJ1-2; possibly TRBD1 for D (6 bases). The germline gives CDR1 MGHDK, CDR2 SYGVNS. V was cut by 5 bases and J by 2 bases, with 6 bases left in between. The CDR3 loop spans 12 amino acids. CDR3 amino acids: CASSQGNYGYTF. The CDR3 DNA reads TGTGCCAGCAGTCAGGGGAACTATGGCTACACCTTC.

This chain uses TRBV18 with TRBJ1-1; D is unclear. CDR3 length equals 15 residues. Trimming cost V 2 bases and J 4 bases, with 14 bases left between them. The germline gives CDR1 KGHSH, CDR2 LQKENI. CDR3 nucleotide sequence: TGTGCCAGCTCACCAGTATCCGGTTTGAGCACTGAAGCTTTCTTT. Protein: CASSPVSGLSTEAFF.

Written as DNA, the CDR3 is TGTGCCAGCAGTTGGGCGCCAGGGGGCGAGCAGTACTTC. Its translation: CASSWAPGGEQYF. V usage is TRBV27 and J usage is TRBJ2-7, with 7 bases that match TRBD1. The CDR3 is made up of 13 amino acids. Looked up from germline, CDR1 is MNHEY and CDR2 is SMNVEV (reference sequence). V shed 4 bases and J 6 bases; nucleotides not matched to a gene: 6.

This clone was seen more than once but under ten times. The chain links TRBV19 to TRBJ2-5, with TRBD2 as a possible D gene (6 bases). V was clipped by 3 bases and J by 2 bases, with 22 bases between them. Germline V gene data show CDR1 as LNHDA and CDR2 as SQIVND (reference sequence). The CDR3 extends over 18 amino acids. The CDR3 protein is CASSMSPGSRGGQETQYF. CDR3 bases: TGTGCCAGTAGTATGAGTCCAGGGTCCCGAGGAGGGCAAGAGACCCAGTACTTC.

In its sample, this clone was seen a few times. Other DNA variants within this sample encode the same CDR3. The rearrangement links TRBV3-1 (or the pseudogene TRBV3-2) to TRBJ1-6; 9 nucleotides align to TRBD1. J lost 7 bases, V lost 1 base, and 2 bases had no gene match. Germline CDR1 LGHDT, CDR2 YNNKEL (reference sequence). CDR3 size: 15 residues. The CDR3 region is CASSQGGQGNSPLHF. The CDR3 DNA reads TGTGCCAGCAGCCAAGGTGGACAGGGGAATTCACCCCTCCACTTT.

This chain links TRBV11-2 with TRBJ2-7; 7 bases are shared with TRBD1. V dropped 5 bases and J dropped 2; count of bases not matched to a gene: 0. The germline V gene has CDR1 SGHAT and CDR2 FQNNGV. This CDR3 is built from 12 residues. The chain's CDR3 is CASSTGAYEQYF. The CDR3 nucleotides read TGTGCCAGCAGCACAGGGGCCTACGAGCAGTACTTC.

CDR3 sequence reads: CASSQRRTGSYNEQFF. CDR3 bases: TGTGCCAGCAGCCAACGGAGGACAGGGTCCTACAATGAGCAGTTCTTC. The genes are TRBV3-1 (or the pseudogene TRBV3-2) and TRBJ2-1, with 8 bases matching TRBD1. Trimming cost V 2 bases and J 1 base; bases outside gene matches: 4. CDR1 LGHDT and CDR2 YNNKEL come from the germline V gene (reference sequence). This CDR3 contains 16 residues.

V gene TRBV9 combines with J gene TRBJ2-3, with TRBD2 matching over 10 bases. With V trimmed by 3 bases and J by 2 bases, 6 bases remained unmatched. The CDR3 is made up of 16 amino acids. From germline, CDR1 is SGDLS and CDR2 YYNGEE. In nucleotides, the CDR3 is TGTGCCAGCAGCGATAGCGGGGGGCCGACCACAGATACGCAGTATTTT. Residues: CASSDSGGPTTDTQYF.

The count of this clone is one. CDR3 sequence (DNA): TGTGCCAGTAAGCTCTTCGAGGGAGCGCCCAATCAGCCCCAGCATTTT. Its protein product is CASKLFEGAPNQPQHF. The chain has TRBV19 and TRBJ1-5; D is unresolved. Germline CDR1 is LNHDA and CDR2 is SQIVND (reference sequence). The CDR3 has 16 residues. V was pared by 7 bases and J by 3 bases, with 19 bases between.

The chain employs TRBV7-2 and TRBJ1-2, with 8 bases aligning to TRBD1. V trimming: 7 bases; J trimming: 8 bases; junction bases outside the gene matches: 12. The CDR3 has 14 amino acids. The germline CDR1 and CDR2 sequences are SGHTA and FQGNSA. CDR3 sequence: CASNTGTGLGGYTF. The CDR3 nucleotides read TGTGCCAGCAACACCGGGACAGGCTTAGGAGGCTACACCTTC.

Here the CDR3 DNA reads TGTGCCAGCAGCTTGCCGGGTGGAAACACCATATATTTT. Translating it yields CASSLPGGNTIYF. The chain joins TRBV5-5 to TRBJ1-3; no reliable D call. Trimming removed 1 base from V and 3 bases from J, with 5 bases in between. The CDR3 is 13 amino acids. The germline CDR1 and CDR2 sequences are SGHKS and YYEKEE (reference sequence).

The chain couples TRBV30 to TRBJ2-7; 13 nucleotides match TRBD2. With V trimmed by 5 bases and J by 9 bases, 10 bases remained unmatched. The CDR3 loop spans 14 amino acids. From germline, CDR1 is GTSNPN and CDR2 SVGIG (reference sequence). The CDR3 loop is CAWGSGTSGEVQYF. The CDR3, as DNA: TGTGCCTGGGGTTCCGGGACTAGCGGGGAAGTGCAGTACTTC.

This chain uses TRBV11-2 with TRBJ1-6, with a tentative D call TRBD1 (6 bases). Germline V gives CDR1 SGHAT, CDR2 FQNNGV. The V gene lost 3 bases and the J gene lost 7 bases, with 13 bases spanning the gap. This CDR3 contains 15 residues. The CDR3, as DNA: TGTGCCAGCAGCTTGGACAGAACAGTCAATTCACCCCTCCACTTT. Residues: CASSLDRTVNSPLHF.

This clone was recorded a few times. The V gene is TRBV15, the J gene TRBJ1-2; D is undetermined. The V gene lost 0 bases and the J gene lost 8 bases, with 10 bases spanning the gap. Germline CDR1 is LNHNV and CDR2 is YYDKDF (reference sequence). CDR3 length equals 13 residues. The CDR3 here is CATSRDSLGGYTF. The CDR3 DNA reads as TGTGCCACCAGCAGAGATAGTCTGGGCGGCTACACCTTC.